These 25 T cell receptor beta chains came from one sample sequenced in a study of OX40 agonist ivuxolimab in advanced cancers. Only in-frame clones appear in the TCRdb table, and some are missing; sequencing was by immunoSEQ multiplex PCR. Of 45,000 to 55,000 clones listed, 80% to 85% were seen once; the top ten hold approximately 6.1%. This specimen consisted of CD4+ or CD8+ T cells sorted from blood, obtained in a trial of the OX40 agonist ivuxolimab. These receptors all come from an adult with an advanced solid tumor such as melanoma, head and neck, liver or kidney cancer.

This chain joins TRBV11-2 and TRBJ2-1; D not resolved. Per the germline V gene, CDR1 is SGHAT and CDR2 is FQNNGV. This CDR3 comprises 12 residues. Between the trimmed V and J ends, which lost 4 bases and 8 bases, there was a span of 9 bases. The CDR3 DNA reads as TGTGCCAGCAGCTCTTTCGAGGATGAGCAGTTCTTC. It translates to CASSSFEDEQFF.

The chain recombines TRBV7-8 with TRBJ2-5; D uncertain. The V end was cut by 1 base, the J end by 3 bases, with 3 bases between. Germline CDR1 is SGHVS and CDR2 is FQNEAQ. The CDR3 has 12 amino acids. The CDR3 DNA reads TGTGCCAGCAGCTTAGTAGAAGAGACCCAGTACTTC. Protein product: CASSLVEETQYF.

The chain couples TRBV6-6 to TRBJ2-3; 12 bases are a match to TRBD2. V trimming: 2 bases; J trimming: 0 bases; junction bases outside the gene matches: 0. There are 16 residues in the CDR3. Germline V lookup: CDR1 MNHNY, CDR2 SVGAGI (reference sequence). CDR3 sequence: CASSYTSGGSTDTQYF. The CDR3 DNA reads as TGTGCCAGCAGTTACACTAGCGGGGGGAGCACAGATACGCAGTATTTT.

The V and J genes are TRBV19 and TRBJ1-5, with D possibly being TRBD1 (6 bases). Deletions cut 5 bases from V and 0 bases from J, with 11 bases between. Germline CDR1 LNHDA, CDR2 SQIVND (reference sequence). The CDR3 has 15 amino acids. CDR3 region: CASSWTADSNQPQHF. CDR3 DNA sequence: TGTGCCAGTAGTTGGACAGCCGATAGCAATCAGCCCCAGCATTTT.

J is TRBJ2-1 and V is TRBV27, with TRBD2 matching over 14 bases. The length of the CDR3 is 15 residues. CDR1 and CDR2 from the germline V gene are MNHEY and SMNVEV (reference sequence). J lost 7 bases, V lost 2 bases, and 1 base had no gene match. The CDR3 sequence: CASSLGTSGSNEQFF. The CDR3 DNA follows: TGTGCCAGCAGTTTAGGGACTAGCGGGAGTAATGAGCAGTTCTTC.

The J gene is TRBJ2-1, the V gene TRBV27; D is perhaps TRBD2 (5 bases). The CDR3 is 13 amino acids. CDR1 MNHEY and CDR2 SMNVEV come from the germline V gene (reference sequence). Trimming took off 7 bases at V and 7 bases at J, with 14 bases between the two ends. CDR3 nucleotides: TGTGCCAGCACCCTAGTCGGCGGGAATGAGCAGTTCTTC. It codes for CASTLVGGNEQFF.

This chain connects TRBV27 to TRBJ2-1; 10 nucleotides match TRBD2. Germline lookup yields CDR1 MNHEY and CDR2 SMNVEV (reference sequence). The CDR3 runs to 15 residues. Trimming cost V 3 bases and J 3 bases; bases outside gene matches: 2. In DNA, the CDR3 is TGTGCCAGCAGTTTGGGGACTAGCGTCTACAATGAGCAGTTCTTC. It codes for CASSLGTSVYNEQFF.

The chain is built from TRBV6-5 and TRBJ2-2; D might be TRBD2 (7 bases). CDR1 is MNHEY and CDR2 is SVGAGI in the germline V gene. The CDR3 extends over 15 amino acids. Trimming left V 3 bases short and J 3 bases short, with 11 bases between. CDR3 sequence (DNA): TGTGCCAGCAGTTATGGGGGGGCCTACACCGGGGAGCTGTTTTTT. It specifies CASSYGGAYTGELFF.

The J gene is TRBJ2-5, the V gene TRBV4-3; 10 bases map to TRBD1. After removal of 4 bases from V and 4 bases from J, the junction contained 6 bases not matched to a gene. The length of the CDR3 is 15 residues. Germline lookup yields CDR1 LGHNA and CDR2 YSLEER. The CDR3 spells CASSLDRGFLETQYF. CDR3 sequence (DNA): TGCGCCAGCAGCCTGGACAGGGGGTTCTTAGAGACCCAGTACTTC.

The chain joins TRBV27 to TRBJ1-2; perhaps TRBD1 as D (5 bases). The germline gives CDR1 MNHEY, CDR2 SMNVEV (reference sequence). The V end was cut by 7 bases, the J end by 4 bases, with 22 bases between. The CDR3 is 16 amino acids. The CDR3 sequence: CASTETAGDRIYGYTF. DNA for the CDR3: TGTGCCAGCACCGAAACGGCGGGGGATCGCATCTATGGCTACACCTTC.

CDR3 DNA: TGTGCCAGCAGCGTAGTTCGCGATCCTACGCAGTATTTT. This translates into CASSVVRDPTQYF. The chain carries TRBV9 and TRBJ2-3; D gene uncertain. The CDR3 covers 13 residues. V lost 0 bases, J lost 8 bases, and 10 bases lay in between. CDR1 SGDLS and CDR2 YYNGEE come from the germline V gene.

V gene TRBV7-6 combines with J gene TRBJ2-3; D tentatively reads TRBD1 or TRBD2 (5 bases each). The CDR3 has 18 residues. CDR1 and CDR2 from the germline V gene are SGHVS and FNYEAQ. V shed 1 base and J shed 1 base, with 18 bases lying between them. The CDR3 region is CASSLEGTSMGGTDTQYF. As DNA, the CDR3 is TGTGCCAGCAGCTTAGAGGGGACCTCAATGGGGGGCACAGATACGCAGTATTTT.

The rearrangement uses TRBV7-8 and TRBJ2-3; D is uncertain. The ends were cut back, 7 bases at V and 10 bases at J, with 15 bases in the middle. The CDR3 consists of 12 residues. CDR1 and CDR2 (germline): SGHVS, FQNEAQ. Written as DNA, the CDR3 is TGTGCCAGCACCCAAGGTTGGATCGCGCAGTATTTT. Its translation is CASTQGWIAQYF.

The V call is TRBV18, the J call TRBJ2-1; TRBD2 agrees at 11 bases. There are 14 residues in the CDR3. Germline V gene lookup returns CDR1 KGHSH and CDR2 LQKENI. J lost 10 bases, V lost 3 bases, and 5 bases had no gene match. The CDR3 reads CASSPWTSGREQFF. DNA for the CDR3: TGTGCCAGCTCACCCTGGACTAGCGGGCGGGAGCAGTTCTTC.

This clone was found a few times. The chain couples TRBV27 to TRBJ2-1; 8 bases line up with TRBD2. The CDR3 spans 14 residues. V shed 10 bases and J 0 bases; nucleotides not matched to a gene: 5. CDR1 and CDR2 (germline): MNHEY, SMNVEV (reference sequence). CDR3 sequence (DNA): TGTGCCACCGGGCGGGGGGTCTCCTACAATGAGCAGTTCTTC. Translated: CATGRGVSYNEQFF.

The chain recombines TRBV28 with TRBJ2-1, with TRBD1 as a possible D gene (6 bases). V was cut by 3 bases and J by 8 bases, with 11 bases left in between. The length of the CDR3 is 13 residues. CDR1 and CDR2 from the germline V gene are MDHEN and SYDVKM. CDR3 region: CASSFRGKDEQFF. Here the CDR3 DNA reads TGTGCCAGCAGTTTTAGGGGGAAGGATGAGCAGTTCTTC.

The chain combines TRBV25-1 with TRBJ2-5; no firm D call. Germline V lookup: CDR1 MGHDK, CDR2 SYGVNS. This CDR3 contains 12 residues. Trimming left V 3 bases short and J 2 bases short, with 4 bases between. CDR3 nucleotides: TGTGCCAGCAGTGACGGGCAAGAGACCCAGTACTTC. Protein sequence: CASSDGQETQYF.

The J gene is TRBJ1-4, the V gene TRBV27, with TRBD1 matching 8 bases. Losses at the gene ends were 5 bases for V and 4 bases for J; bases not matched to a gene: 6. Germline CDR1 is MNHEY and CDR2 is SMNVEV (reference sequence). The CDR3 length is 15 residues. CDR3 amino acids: CASSPLTGDNEKLFF. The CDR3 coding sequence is TGTGCCAGCAGTCCCTTGACAGGGGATAATGAAAAACTGTTTTTT.

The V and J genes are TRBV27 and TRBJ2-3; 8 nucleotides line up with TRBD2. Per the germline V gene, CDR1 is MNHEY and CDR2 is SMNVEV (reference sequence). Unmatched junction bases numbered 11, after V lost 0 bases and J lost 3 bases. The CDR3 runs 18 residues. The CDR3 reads CASSLSPPHGGGTDTQYF. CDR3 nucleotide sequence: TGTGCCAGCAGTTTATCGCCCCCGCACGGGGGGGGAACAGATACGCAGTATTTT.

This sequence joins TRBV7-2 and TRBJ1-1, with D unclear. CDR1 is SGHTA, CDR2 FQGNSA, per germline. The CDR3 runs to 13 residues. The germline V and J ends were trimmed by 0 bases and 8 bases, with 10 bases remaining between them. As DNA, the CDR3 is TGTGCCAGCAGCTTAGCGGCGGCTGCGGAAGCTTTCTTT. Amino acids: CASSLAAAAEAFF.

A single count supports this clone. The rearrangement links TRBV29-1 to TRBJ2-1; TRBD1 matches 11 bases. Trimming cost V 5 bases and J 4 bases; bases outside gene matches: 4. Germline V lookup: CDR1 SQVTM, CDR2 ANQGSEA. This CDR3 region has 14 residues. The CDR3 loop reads CSVTGTGGYNEQFF. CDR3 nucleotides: TGCAGCGTTACCGGGACAGGGGGGTACAATGAGCAGTTCTTC.

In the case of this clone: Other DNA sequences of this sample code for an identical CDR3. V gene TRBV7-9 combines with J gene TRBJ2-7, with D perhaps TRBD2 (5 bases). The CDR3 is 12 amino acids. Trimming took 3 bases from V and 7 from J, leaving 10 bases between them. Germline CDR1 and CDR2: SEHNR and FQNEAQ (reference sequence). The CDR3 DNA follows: TGTGCCAGCAGCTTGGGCCCGGGGGAGCAGTACGTC. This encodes CASSLGPGEQYV.

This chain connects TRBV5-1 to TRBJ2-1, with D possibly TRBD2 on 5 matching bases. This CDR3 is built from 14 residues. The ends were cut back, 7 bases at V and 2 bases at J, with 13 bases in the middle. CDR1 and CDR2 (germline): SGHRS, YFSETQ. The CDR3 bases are TGCGCCAGCCAGCCAGCGGCGGCCTACAATGAGCAGTTCTTC. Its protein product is CASQPAAAYNEQFF.

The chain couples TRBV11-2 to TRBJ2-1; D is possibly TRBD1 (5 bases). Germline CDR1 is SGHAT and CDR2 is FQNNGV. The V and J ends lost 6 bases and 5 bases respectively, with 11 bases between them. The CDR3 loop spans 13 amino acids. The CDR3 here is CASRNWGHNEQFF. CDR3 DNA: TGTGCCAGCAGAAATTGGGGCCACAATGAGCAGTTCTTC.

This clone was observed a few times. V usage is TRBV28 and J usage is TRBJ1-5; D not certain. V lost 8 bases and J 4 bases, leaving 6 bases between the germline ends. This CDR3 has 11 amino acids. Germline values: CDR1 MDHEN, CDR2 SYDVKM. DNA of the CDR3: TGTGCCAGCGGGCCGAATCAGCCCCAGCATTTT. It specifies CASGPNQPQHF.